This entry describes one T cell receptor (beta chain). Its antigen is unidentified. These data come from a study of post-analysis software for immune sequencing data. Unique molecular identifiers were built into the TCR beta cDNA libraries. Each CDR3 protein gets one entry after TCRdb re-called the PCR reads with MiXCR. The sample carries 750,000 to 950,000 distinct CDR3 sequences, about 53% recorded once. The CDR3 consists of 14 residues. Germline assignment: CDR1 MNHEY and CDR2 SVGEGT. V shed 5 bases and J 0 bases; nucleotides not matched to a gene: 4. Study observations and caveats: Patients showed TRBV5-6, TRBV5-1 and TRBV20-1 among 4 or 5 TRBV segments more frequent than in controls. Strong co-clustering by F measure was seen for same-batch samples. Those with multiple sclerosis, the patient group, showed significantly lower normalized Chao1 diversity than controls.

The clonotype originates from a girl between 10 and 17 years old with multiple sclerosis. V and J are TRBV6-2 or TRBV6-3 and TRBJ2-7; 7 nucleotides match TRBD1. The sample comprised blood. The DNA of the CDR3 is TGTGCCAGCAGTGCCAGGGGGATCTCCTACGAGCAGTACTTC. Protein: CASSARGISYEQYF.